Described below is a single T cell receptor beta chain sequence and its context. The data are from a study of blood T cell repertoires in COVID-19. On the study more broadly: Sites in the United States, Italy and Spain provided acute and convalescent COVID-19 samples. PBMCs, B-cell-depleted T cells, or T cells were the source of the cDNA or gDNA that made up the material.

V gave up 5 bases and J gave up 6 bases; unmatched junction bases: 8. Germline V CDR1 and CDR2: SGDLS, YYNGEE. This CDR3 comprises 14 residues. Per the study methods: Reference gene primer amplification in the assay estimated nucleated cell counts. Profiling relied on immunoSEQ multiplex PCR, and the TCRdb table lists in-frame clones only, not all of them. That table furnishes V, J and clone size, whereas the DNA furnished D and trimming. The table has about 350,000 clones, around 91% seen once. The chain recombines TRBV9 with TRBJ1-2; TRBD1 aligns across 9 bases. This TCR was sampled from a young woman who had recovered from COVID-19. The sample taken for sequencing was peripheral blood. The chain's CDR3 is CASSRQGVVDGYTF. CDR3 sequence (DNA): TGTGCCAGCAGTCGACAGGGGGTGGTGGATGGCTACACCTTC.